The 26 T cell receptor beta chains listed next were all sequenced from one sample in a study of T cell responses to AZD1222 COVID-19 vaccine. Only in-frame clones appear in the TCRdb table, and some are missing; sequencing was by immunoSEQ multiplex PCR. The data show about 130,000 clones, 90% to 95% seen once. The sample consisted of peripheral blood, taken on day 0 of AZD1222 vaccination. These receptors were taken from an adult in good health.

V is TRBV19 and J is TRBJ1-5; TRBD1 aligns across 8 bases. The CDR3 extends over 13 amino acids. J lost 7 bases, V lost 4 bases, and 3 bases had no gene match. Per the germline V gene, CDR1 is LNHDA and CDR2 is SQIVND (reference sequence). CDR3 DNA: TGTGCCAGTAGTACGACAGGGGACCAGCCCCAGCATTTT. Amino acids: CASSTTGDQPQHF.

The chain employs TRBV27 and TRBJ1-5; 7 bases map to TRBD1. Germline lookup yields CDR1 MNHEY and CDR2 SMNVEV (reference sequence). This CDR3 has 15 residues. The V gene end was trimmed by 5 bases and the J gene end by 3 bases; junction bases not matched to a gene: 7. The CDR3, as DNA: TGTGCCAGCAGTACAGCCGGGACAGACAATCAGCCCCAGCATTTT. Translation gives CASSTAGTDNQPQHF.

V is TRBV7-9 and J is TRBJ2-7, with D perhaps matching TRBD1 or TRBD2 (5 bases each). Germline CDR1 is SEHNR and CDR2 is FQNEAQ (reference sequence). V lost 0 bases, J lost 8 bases, and 8 bases lay in between. This CDR3 contains 12 residues. CDR3 nucleotides: TGTGCCAGCAGCTTAGCCGGGGCTCAGCAGTACTTC. This translates into CASSLAGAQQYF.

The chain employs TRBV7-9 and TRBJ2-7; D remains unclear. The germline gives CDR1 SEHNR, CDR2 FQNEAQ (reference sequence). CDR3 size: 12 residues. Trimming removed 4 bases from V and 3 bases from J, with 7 bases in between. DNA of the CDR3: TGTGCCAGCAGCTCCTCCTACTACGAGCAGTACTTC. Encoded protein: CASSSSYYEQYF. Full variable domain (outside the CDR3, taken from reference TRBV7-9 and TRBJ2-7): DTGVSQNPRHKITKRGQNVTFRCDPISEHNRLYWYRQTLGQGPEFLTYFQNEAQLEKSRLLSDRFSAERPKGSFSTLEIQRTEQGDSAMYLCASSSSYYEQYFGPGTRLTVT.

This clone was seen only once. The gene calls are TRBV3-1 (or the pseudogene TRBV3-2) and TRBJ1-6, with 11 positions matching TRBD1. The CDR3 runs 18 residues. Germline V gives CDR1 LGHDT, CDR2 YNNKEL (reference sequence). J was trimmed by 0 bases and V by 4 bases; bases with no gene match: 5. The DNA of the CDR3 is TGTGCCAGCAGCCTCGGGACAGGGGGAAGCTCCTATAATTCACCCCTCCACTTT. This translates into CASSLGTGGSSYNSPLHF.

This rearrangement joins TRBV5-1 to TRBJ2-7; 9 bases match TRBD1. Germline V gene data show CDR1 as SGHRS and CDR2 as YFSETQ. Unmatched junction bases numbered 8, after V lost 4 bases and J lost 0 bases. This CDR3 has 16 residues. Here the CDR3 reads CASSAPGQGYSYEQYF. As DNA, the CDR3 is TGCGCCAGCAGCGCCCCGGGACAGGGCTACTCCTACGAGCAGTACTTC.

The genes are TRBV28 and TRBJ2-1, with 8 bases identical to TRBD2. Germline V gene data show CDR1 as MDHEN and CDR2 as SYDVKM. The CDR3 has 15 amino acids. V lost 5 bases, J lost 7 bases, and 10 bases stayed unmatched. The CDR3 bases are TGTGCCAGCAGTGATCCGGGACTAGATTTAAATGAGCAGTTCTTC. It is translated as CASSDPGLDLNEQFF.

The chain couples TRBV6-1 to TRBJ1-4, with D unresolved. The CDR3 runs to 18 residues. Trimming removed 1 base from V and 5 bases from J, with 20 bases in between. The germline gives CDR1 MNHNS, CDR2 SASEGT. CDR3 sequence: CASSEVYGPGTYNEKLFF. CDR3 nucleotides: TGTGCCAGCAGTGAAGTCTACGGCCCCGGAACCTACAATGAAAAACTGTTTTTT.

The chain carries TRBV15 and TRBJ2-3; TRBD2 matches 7 bases. The germline gives CDR1 LNHNV, CDR2 YYDKDF (reference sequence). Unmatched junction bases numbered 7, after V lost 6 bases and J lost 4 bases. The CDR3 totals 14 residues. In DNA, the CDR3 is TGTGCCACCAGGGGAGGGAGCCTTGCAGATACGCAGTATTTT. Encoded protein: CATRGGSLADTQYF.

V is TRBV2 and J is TRBJ2-1, with TRBD1 identical over 7 bases. Germline V CDR1 and CDR2: SNHLY, FYNNEI. The CDR3 extends over 14 amino acids. The V gene end was trimmed by 6 bases and the J gene end by 5 bases; junction bases not matched to a gene: 7. CDR3 bases: TGTGCCAGCAGGAAGACAGGGACCAACAATGAGCAGTTCTTC. Its protein product is CASRKTGTNNEQFF.

The rearrangement uses TRBV21-1 and TRBJ1-3. TRBV21-1 is labeled a pseudogene. The CDR3 loop spans 18 amino acids. CDR3 nucleotides: TGTGCCAGCAGCAAAGAGGGCGGTAGGCCCCCCTCTGGAAACACCATATATTTT. Its protein is CASSKEGGRPPSGNTIYF.

The table lists this clone with a count of one. V gene TRBV7-9 combines with J gene TRBJ2-3; a weak D match, TRBD1 (6 bases). V was shortened by 8 bases and J by 0 bases, with 21 bases between the two germline ends. Germline CDR1 is SEHNR and CDR2 is FQNEAQ (reference sequence). CDR3 size: 17 residues. Written as DNA, the CDR3 is TGTGCCAGCGATCACCCGAGTTGGGGGCGTAGCACAGATACGCAGTATTTT. Translating gives CASDHPSWGRSTDTQYF.

This clone has a single count. This sequence joins TRBV27 and TRBJ2-3; the D gene could be TRBD1 or TRBD2 (5 bases each). Germline CDR1 and CDR2: MNHEY and SMNVEV (reference sequence). V lost 3 bases and J 10 bases, leaving 17 bases between the germline ends. This CDR3 has 14 residues. CDR3 DNA: TGTGCCAGCAGTTTGGAGGCCACAGGATTTGCGCAGTATTTT. Translated: CASSLEATGFAQYF.

This clone came up once. The rearrangement links TRBV9 to TRBJ2-2; 11 bases map to TRBD1. The ends lost 5 bases at V and 4 bases at J; junction bases unmatched: 7. In germline, CDR1 is SGDLS, CDR2 YYNGEE. This CDR3 is built from 16 residues. CDR3 sequence: CASSAPGQGGTGELFF. The CDR3 region has the DNA TGTGCCAGCAGTGCGCCGGGACAGGGGGGCACCGGGGAGCTGTTTTTT.

The J gene is TRBJ2-1, the V gene TRBV5-8, with a weak D call TRBD2 (5 bases). This CDR3 has 16 residues. The V end was cut by 0 bases, the J end by 0 bases, with 10 bases between. Germline CDR1 SGHTS, CDR2 YDEGEE. CDR3 nucleotides: TGTGCCAGCAGCTTGGTAGCGTTCAGCTCCTACAATGAGCAGTTCTTC. Residues: CASSLVAFSSYNEQFF.

The rearrangement uses TRBV28 and TRBJ2-2, with D tentatively TRBD2 (7 bases). Trimming left V 3 bases short and J 6 bases short, with 11 bases between. CDR1 and CDR2 from the germline V gene are MDHEN and SYDVKM. There are 14 residues in the CDR3. The DNA for the CDR3 is TGTGCCAGCAGTTTTGGGGGGGCCGCCGGGGAGCTGTTTTTT. It yields the protein CASSFGGAAGELFF.

With regard to this clone: The sample carries other DNA sequences with the same CDR3. The genes are TRBV28 and TRBJ1-2; D may be TRBD1 (5 bases). The CDR3 sequence is 14 residues long. V was clipped by 2 bases and J by 2 bases, with 9 bases between them. Per germline, CDR1 MDHEN and CDR2 SYDVKM. CDR3 region: CASSLGQGNYGYTF. CDR3 nucleotide sequence: TGTGCCAGCAGTTTAGGGCAGGGAAACTATGGCTACACCTTC.

The rearrangement uses TRBV28 and TRBJ1-4; tentatively, D is TRBD1 (6 bases). The V gene lost 8 bases and the J gene lost 7 bases, with 17 bases spanning the gap. From germline, CDR1 is MDHEN and CDR2 SYDVKM. The CDR3 runs 14 residues. For the CDR3, the DNA is TGTGCCAGCCGACTTACAGGGCCAGGTGAAAAACTGTTTTTT. Amino acids: CASRLTGPGEKLFF.

The chain's CDR3 is CASSTGTGERGYTF. The CDR3 DNA reads TGTGCCAGCAGCACTGGGACAGGGGAGCGGGGCTACACCTTC. The rearrangement joins TRBV27 to TRBJ1-2; the match to TRBD1 covers 10 bases. The germline CDR1 and CDR2 sequences are MNHEY and SMNVEV (reference sequence). V dropped 6 bases and J dropped 8; count of bases not matched to a gene: 9. The CDR3 totals 14 residues.

The chain uses TRBV10-2 and TRBJ1-2; weak D call: TRBD1 (5 bases). This CDR3 is built from 15 residues. V was cut by 3 bases and J by 8 bases, with 19 bases left in between. Germline CDR1 and CDR2: WSHSY and SAAADI. CDR3 DNA sequence: TGCGCCAGCAGTGACCAGAGACAGACCGCAGGGGGCTACACCTTC. This translates into CASSDQRQTAGGYTF.

The count of this clone is one. The J gene is TRBJ2-7, the V gene TRBV10-3, with 8 positions matching TRBD2. Per the germline V gene, CDR1 is ENHRY and CDR2 is SYGVKD. The CDR3 extends over 13 amino acids. J lost 5 bases, V lost 10 bases, and 10 bases had no gene match. CDR3 region: CATTPAGDHEQYF. DNA of the CDR3: TGTGCCACCACCCCAGCGGGAGACCACGAGCAGTACTTC.

The chain is built from TRBV19 and TRBJ1-5; TRBD1 is a possible D gene (6 bases). The CDR3 is 17 residues long. Trimming removed 3 bases from V and 0 bases from J, with 15 bases in between. The V gene's germline CDR1 is LNHDA and CDR2 SQIVND (reference sequence). CDR3 coding DNA: TGTGCCAGTAGTATCTTGCAGGGGCTAAATAGCAATCAGCCCCAGCATTTT. Translation: CASSILQGLNSNQPQHF.

The chain recombines TRBV19 with TRBJ2-1; TRBD2 aligns across 11 bases. Per the germline V gene, CDR1 is LNHDA and CDR2 is SQIVND (reference sequence). Trimming took 2 bases from V and 6 from J; bases not matched to a gene: 3. The CDR3 covers 15 residues. This chain's CDR3 is CASSILAGGVNEQFF. In nucleotides, the CDR3 is TGTGCCAGTAGTATATTAGCGGGAGGGGTCAATGAGCAGTTCTTC.

V is TRBV5-1 and J is TRBJ2-1; 9 bases match TRBD2. The V gene's germline CDR1 is SGHRS and CDR2 YFSETQ. The trim removed 4 bases at V and 7 bases at J, leaving 12 bases unmatched. The CDR3 contains 16 residues. The CDR3 DNA reads as TGCGCCAGCAGCCGCGCCGGACTAGCGACTGGGAATGAGCAGTTCTTC. This translates into CASSRAGLATGNEQFF.

The chain is built from TRBV7-9 and TRBJ1-3; unclear D gene. There are 15 residues in the CDR3. The V end lost 1 base, the J end lost 2 bases, and 9 bases lay between the germline ends. Germline V gives CDR1 SEHNR, CDR2 FQNEAQ (reference sequence). CDR3 in DNA: TGTGCCAGCAGCTTAGAAGGAAGGCCTGGAAACACCATATATTTT. This codes for CASSLEGRPGNTIYF.

The rearrangement links TRBV7-9 to TRBJ1-1; possibly TRBD1 for D (5 bases). This CDR3 comprises 15 residues. CDR1 is SEHNR, CDR2 FQNEAQ, per germline (reference sequence). Trimming left V 5 bases short and J 6 bases short, with 19 bases between. CDR3 bases: TGTGCCAGCAGCCCGACATCCGGGGGTCGATCTGAAGCTTTCTTT. This gives the protein CASSPTSGGRSEAFF. The whole variable domain, remainder taken from reference TRBV7-9 and TRBJ1-1, is DTGVSQNPRHKITKRGQNVTFRCDPISEHNRLYWYRQTLGQGPEFLTYFQNEAQLEKSRLLSDRFSAERPKGSFSTLEIQRTEQGDSAMYLCASSPTSGGRSEAFFGQGTRLTVV.